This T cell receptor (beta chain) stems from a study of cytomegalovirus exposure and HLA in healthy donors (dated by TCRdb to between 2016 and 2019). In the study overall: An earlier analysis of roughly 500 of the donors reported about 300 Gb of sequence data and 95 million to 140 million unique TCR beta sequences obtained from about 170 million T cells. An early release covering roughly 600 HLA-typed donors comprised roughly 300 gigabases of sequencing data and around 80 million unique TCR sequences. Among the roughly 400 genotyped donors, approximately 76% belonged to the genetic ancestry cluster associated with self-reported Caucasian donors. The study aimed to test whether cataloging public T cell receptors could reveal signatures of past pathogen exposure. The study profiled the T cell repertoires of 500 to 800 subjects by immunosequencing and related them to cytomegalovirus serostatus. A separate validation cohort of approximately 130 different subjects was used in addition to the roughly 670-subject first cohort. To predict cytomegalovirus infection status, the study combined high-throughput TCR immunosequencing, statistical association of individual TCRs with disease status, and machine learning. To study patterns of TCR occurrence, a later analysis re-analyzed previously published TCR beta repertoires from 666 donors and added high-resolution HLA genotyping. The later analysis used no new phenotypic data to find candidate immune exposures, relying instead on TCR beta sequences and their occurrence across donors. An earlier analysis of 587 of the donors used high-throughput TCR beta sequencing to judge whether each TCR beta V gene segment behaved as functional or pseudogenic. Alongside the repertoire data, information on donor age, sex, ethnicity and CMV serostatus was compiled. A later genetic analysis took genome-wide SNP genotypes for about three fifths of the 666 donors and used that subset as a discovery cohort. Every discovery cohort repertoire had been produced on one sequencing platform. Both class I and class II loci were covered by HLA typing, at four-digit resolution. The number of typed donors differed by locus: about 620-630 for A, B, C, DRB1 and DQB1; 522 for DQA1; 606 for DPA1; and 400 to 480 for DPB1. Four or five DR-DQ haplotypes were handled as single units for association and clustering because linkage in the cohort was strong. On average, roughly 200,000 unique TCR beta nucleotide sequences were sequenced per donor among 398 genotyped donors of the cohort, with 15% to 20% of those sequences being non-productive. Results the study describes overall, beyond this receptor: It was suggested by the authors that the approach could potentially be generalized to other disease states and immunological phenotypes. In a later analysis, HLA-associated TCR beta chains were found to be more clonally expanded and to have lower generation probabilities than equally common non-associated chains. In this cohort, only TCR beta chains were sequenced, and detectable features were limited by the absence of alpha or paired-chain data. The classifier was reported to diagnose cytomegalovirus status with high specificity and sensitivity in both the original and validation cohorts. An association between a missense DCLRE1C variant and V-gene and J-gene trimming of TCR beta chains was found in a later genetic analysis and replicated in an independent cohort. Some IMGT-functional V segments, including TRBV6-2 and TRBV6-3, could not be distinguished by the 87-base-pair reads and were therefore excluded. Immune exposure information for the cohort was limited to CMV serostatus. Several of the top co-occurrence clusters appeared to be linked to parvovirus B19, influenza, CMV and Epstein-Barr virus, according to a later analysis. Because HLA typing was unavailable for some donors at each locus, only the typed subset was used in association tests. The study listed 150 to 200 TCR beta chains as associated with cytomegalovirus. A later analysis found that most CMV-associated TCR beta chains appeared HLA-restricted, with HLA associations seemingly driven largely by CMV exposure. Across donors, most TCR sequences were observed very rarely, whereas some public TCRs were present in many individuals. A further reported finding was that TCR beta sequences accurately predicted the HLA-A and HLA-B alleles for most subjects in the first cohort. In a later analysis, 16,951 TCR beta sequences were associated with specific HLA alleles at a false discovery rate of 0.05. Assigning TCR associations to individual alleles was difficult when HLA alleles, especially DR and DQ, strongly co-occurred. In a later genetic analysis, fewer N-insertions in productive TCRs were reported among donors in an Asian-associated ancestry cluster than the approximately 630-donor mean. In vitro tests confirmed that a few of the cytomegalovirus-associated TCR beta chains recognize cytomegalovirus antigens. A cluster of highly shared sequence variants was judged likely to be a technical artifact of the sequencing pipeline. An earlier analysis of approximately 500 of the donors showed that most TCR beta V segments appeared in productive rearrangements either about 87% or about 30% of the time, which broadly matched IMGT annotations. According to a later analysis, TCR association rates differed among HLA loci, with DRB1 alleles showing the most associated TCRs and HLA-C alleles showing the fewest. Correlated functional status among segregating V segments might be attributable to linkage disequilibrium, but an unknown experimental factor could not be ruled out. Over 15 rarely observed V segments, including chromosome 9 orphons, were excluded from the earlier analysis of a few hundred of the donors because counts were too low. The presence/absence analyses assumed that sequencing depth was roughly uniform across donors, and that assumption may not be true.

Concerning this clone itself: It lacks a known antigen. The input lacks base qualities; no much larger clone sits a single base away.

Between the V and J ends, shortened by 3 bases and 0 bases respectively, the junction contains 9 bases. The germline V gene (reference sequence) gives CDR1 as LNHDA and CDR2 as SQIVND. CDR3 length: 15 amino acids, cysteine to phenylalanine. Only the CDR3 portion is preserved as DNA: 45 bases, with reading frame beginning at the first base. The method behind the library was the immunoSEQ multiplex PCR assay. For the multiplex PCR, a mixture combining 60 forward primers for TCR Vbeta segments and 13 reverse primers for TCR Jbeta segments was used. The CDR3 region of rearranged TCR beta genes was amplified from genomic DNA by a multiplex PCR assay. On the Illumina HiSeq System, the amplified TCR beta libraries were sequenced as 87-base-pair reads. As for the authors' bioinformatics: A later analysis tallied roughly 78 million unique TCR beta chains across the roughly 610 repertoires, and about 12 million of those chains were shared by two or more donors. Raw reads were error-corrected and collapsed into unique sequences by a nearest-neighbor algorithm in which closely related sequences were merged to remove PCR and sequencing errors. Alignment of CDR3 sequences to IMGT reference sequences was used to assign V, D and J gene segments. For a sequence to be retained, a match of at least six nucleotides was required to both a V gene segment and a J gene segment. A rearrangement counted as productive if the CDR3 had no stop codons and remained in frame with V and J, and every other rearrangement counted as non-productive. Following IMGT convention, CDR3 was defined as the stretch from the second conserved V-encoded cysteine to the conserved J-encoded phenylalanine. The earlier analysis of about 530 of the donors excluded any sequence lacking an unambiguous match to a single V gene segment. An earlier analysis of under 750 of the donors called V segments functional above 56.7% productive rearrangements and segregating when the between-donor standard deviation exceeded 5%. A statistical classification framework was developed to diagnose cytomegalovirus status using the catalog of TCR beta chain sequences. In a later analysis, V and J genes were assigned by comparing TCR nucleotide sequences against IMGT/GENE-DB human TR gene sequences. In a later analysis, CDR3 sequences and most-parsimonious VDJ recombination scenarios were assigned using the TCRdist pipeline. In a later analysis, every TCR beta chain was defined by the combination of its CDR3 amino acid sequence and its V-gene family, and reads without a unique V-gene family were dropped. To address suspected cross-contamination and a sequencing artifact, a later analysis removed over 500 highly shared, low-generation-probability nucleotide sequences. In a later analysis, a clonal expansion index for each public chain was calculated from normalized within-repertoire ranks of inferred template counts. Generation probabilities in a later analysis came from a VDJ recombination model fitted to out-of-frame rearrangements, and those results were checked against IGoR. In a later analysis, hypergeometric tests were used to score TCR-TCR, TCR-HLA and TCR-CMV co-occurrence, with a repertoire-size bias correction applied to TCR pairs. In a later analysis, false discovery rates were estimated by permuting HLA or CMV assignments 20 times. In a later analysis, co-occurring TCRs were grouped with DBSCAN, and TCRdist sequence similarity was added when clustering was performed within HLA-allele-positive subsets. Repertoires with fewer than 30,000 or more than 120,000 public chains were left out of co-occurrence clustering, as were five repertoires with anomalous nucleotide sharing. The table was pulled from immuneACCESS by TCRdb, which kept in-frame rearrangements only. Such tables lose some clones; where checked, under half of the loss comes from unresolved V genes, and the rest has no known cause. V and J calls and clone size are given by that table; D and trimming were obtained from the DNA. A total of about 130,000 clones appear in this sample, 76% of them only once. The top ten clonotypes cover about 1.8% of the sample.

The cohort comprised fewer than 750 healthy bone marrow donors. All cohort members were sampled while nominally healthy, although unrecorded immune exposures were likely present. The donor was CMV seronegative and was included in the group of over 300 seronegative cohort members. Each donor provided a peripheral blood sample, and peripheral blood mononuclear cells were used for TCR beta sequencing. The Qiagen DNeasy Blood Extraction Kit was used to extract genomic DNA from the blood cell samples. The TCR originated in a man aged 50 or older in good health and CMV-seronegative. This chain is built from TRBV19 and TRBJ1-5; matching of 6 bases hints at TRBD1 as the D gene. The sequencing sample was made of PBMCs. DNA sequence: TGTGCCAGTAGTATCGCGACAGGTAGCAATCAGCCCCAGCATTTT. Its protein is CASSIATGSNQPQHF.